This entry lists 26 T cell receptor beta chains sequenced from one sample in a study of CD8 T cells in ankylosing spondylitis (dated by TCRdb to 2017 to 2019). Libraries were built with 5' RACE. The run used an Illumina HiSeq 2500. TCRdb trimmed the raw reads at Q25, called clones with MiXCR and kept productive beta chains. One record per CDR3 amino acid sequence lists the most common genes and DNA. This sample comprises about 250,000 distinct CDR3 sequences, about 10% of them detected only once. The ten biggest clones cover about 2.8% of the sample. The specimen sequenced was blood, either unsorted or a sorted T cell fraction (not recorded which). The receptor source for this set is a male donor with ankylosing spondylitis or in good health (not recorded which).

This clonotype was recorded many times. The rearrangement links TRBV12-3 or TRBV12-4 to TRBJ2-7, with no clear D. V dropped 3 bases and J dropped 3 bases, with 9 bases sitting between them. The CDR3 length is 13 residues. The CDR3 DNA sequence: TGTGCCAGCAGTTTGAGTATCAACTACGAGCAGTACTTC. It is translated as CASSLSINYEQYF.

This clonotype was observed many times. The rearrangement uses TRBV12-3 or TRBV12-4 and TRBJ2-1; 8 nucleotides agree with TRBD2. The J segment lost 5 bases and the V segment lost 7 bases, leaving 7 bases of the junction unmatched. This CDR3 comprises 14 residues. DNA of the CDR3: TGTGCCAGCACACTTAGCGGGGCCCACAATGAGCAGTTCTTC. It is translated as CASTLSGAHNEQFF.

There are a few counts of this clonotype. A much larger clone lies a single base off, so this may be a read error. The chain combines TRBV18 with TRBJ1-1; no clear D gene. The V end lost 5 bases, the J end lost 0 bases, and 7 bases lay between the germline ends. Germline V gives CDR1 KGHSH, CDR2 LQKENI. CDR3 length equals 13 residues. The CDR3, as DNA: TGTGCCAGCTCATCTGATATGAACACTGAAGCTTTCTTT. The encoded protein is CASSSDMNTEAFF.

V and J are TRBV7-9 and TRBJ1-1; D perhaps matches TRBD1 (6 bases). Germline values: CDR1 SEHNR, CDR2 FQNEAQ (reference sequence). Trimming pared 7 bases from V and 1 base from J, leaving 19 bases between. CDR3 length: 16 amino acids. This CDR3 reads CASNSIGGRGNTEAFF. The CDR3 nucleotides are TGTGCCAGCAACTCCATTGGGGGCAGGGGGAACACTGAAGCTTTCTTT.

The chain joins TRBV4-2 to TRBJ2-1; 11 bases are a match to TRBD2. Germline CDR1 and CDR2: LGHNA and YNFKEQ. The CDR3 loop spans 15 amino acids. J was trimmed by 7 bases and V by 4 bases; bases with no gene match: 6. CDR3 DNA sequence: TGTGCCAGCAGCCTTCCGGGACTAGCGGAGAATGAGCAGTTCTTC. Translating gives CASSLPGLAENEQFF.

This clonotype appeared many times. The rearrangement joins TRBV5-1 to TRBJ2-3, with D hard to call. Germline CDR1 SGHRS, CDR2 YFSETQ. There are 15 residues in the CDR3. V was clipped by 1 base and J by 0 bases, with 9 bases between them. The CDR3 protein is CASSLSPASTDTQYF. CDR3 nucleotide sequence: TGCGCCAGCAGCTTGAGTCCGGCTAGCACAGATACGCAGTATTTT.

This clonotype occurred many times. This sequence joins TRBV5-1 and TRBJ1-2; 8 nucleotides align to TRBD1. The CDR3 totals 15 residues. Trimming cost V 0 bases and J 8 bases; bases outside gene matches: 9. CDR1 and CDR2 from the germline V gene are SGHRS and YFSETQ. CDR3 coding DNA: TGCGCCAGCAGCTTGGAAGGACAGGGTTCTATCGGCTACACCTTC. This codes for CASSLEGQGSIGYTF.

In its sample, this clonotype was seen many times. This rearrangement joins TRBV5-1 to TRBJ1-4; D is ambiguous. V was clipped by 1 base and J by 2 bases, with 6 bases between them. The CDR3 is 14 residues long. Germline CDR1 reads SGHRS; CDR2 reads YFSETQ. CDR3 amino acids: CASSLTATNEKLFF. CDR3 DNA sequence: TGCGCCAGCAGCTTGACAGCGACTAATGAAAAACTGTTTTTT.

Concerning this clonotype: A single base separates this from a much larger clone, so it may be a read error. The V gene is TRBV25-1, the J gene TRBJ2-5, with D maybe TRBD2 (6 bases). From germline, CDR1 is MGHDK and CDR2 SYGVNS. There are 11 residues in the CDR3. CDR3: CAGSEGGAQYF. For the CDR3, the DNA is TGTGCCGGCAGTGAAGGAGGGGCCCAGTACTTC.

The table lists this clonotype with a few counts. The rearrangement links TRBV6-4 to TRBJ2-5; TRBD2 matches 12 bases. Per germline, CDR1 MRHNA and CDR2 SNTAGT. J lost 2 bases, V lost 6 bases, and 10 bases had no gene match. The CDR3 is made up of 17 amino acids. The CDR3 bases are TGTGCCAGCAGACGACTAGCGGGGGAGACTATTCAAGAGACCCAGTACTTC. Its protein product is CASRRLAGETIQETQYF.

At least ten counts were recorded for this clonotype. The chain joins TRBV4-1 to TRBJ2-1, with a possible D match to TRBD2 (6 bases). Trimming took 0 bases from V and 12 from J, leaving 9 bases between them. This CDR3 has 12 amino acids. CDR1 MGHRA and CDR2 YSYEKL come from the germline V gene. The CDR3 is CASSQDAEGQFF. In DNA, the CDR3 is TGCGCCAGCAGCCAAGATGCGGAGGGGCAGTTCTTC.

For the CDR3, the DNA is TGCGCCAGCACCCCATCGGCTAGCACAGATACGCAGTATTTT. Translated, it gives CASTPSASTDTQYF. This chain connects TRBV5-1 to TRBJ2-3; no clear D gene. The CDR3 totals 14 residues. The V gene's germline CDR1 is SGHRS and CDR2 YFSETQ. Trimming left V 6 bases short and J 0 bases short, with 11 bases between.

The chain couples TRBV21-1 to TRBJ2-5; no check of the table's D call, TRBD2, against the DNA was made. TRBV21-1 is marked as a pseudogene. This CDR3 spans 16 amino acids. CDR3 DNA sequence: TGTGCCAGGGACCGCTCAAAAGGGCCCTTCGGAGAGACCCAGTACTTC. This encodes CARDRSKGPFGETQYF.

This clonotype occurred many times. The CDR3 spells CASSQGTSGGDTQYF. For the CDR3, the DNA is TGCGCCAGCAGCCAGGGGACTAGCGGGGGAGATACGCAGTATTTT. The chain employs TRBV4-1 and TRBJ2-3; 14 bases fit TRBD2. V lost 3 bases, J lost 5 bases, and 1 base stayed unmatched. CDR1 and CDR2 from the germline V gene are MGHRA and YSYEKL. There are 15 residues in the CDR3.

J is TRBJ2-5 and V is TRBV7-9; D uncertain. The ends were cut back, 6 bases at V and 2 bases at J, with 4 bases in the middle. CDR3 length equals 11 residues. CDR1 is SEHNR, CDR2 FQNEAQ, per germline (reference sequence). This CDR3 reads CASREQETQYF. The DNA of the CDR3 is TGTGCCAGCAGGGAACAAGAGACCCAGTACTTC.

This clonotype was detected many times. The chain has TRBV20-1 and TRBJ2-7, with D unresolved. Between the trimmed V and J ends, which lost 6 bases and 2 bases, there was a span of 8 bases. CDR1 and CDR2 (germline): DFQATT, SNEGSKA (reference sequence). The CDR3 runs 11 residues. The CDR3 here is CSAPFPYEQYF. The CDR3 coding sequence is TGCAGTGCCCCCTTTCCCTACGAGCAGTACTTC.

This clonotype was recorded at least ten times. This rearrangement joins TRBV5-6 to TRBJ1-1; 8 nucleotides match TRBD1. The ends lost 2 bases at V and 4 bases at J; junction bases unmatched: 7. CDR1 and CDR2 (germline): SGHDT, YYEEEE. CDR3 length equals 15 residues. CDR3 nucleotides: TGTGCCAGCAGCTTACCTGACAGGGGAACCACTGAAGCTTTCTTT. Translation: CASSLPDRGTTEAFF. The full variable domain, rest sourced from reference TRBV5-6 and TRBJ1-1, is DAGVTQSPTHLIKTRGQQVTLRCSPKSGHDTVSWYQQALGQGPQFIFQYYEEEERQRGNFPDRFSGHQFPNYSSELNVNALLLGDSALYLCASSLPDRGTTEAFFGQGTRLTVV.

This clonotype was seen ten or more times. The chain combines TRBV20-1 with TRBJ2-2; 8 nucleotides line up with TRBD2. The CDR3 covers 17 residues. V was clipped by 5 bases and J by 3 bases; unmatched bases: 14. CDR1 is DFQATT, CDR2 SNEGSKA, per germline (reference sequence). This chain's CDR3 is CSASRGMATSDTGELFF. The CDR3 region has the DNA TGCAGTGCTTCCCGAGGTATGGCGACTAGCGACACCGGGGAGCTGTTTTTT.

The chain carries TRBV7-9 and TRBJ2-2; TRBD1 agrees at 9 bases. This CDR3 contains 17 residues. V shed 5 bases, J shed 6 bases, and the junction held 13 bases outside the gene matches. The V gene's germline CDR1 is SEHNR and CDR2 FQNEAQ (reference sequence). CDR3 sequence: CASSPPQGARRAGELFF. The CDR3 DNA follows: TGTGCCAGCAGCCCTCCACAGGGGGCGCGACGGGCCGGGGAGCTGTTTTTT.

In regard to this clonotype: This may be a read error: a much more frequent sequence differs by one nucleotide. The chain is built from TRBV5-1 and TRBJ2-3, with D possibly being TRBD2 (5 bases). CDR1 and CDR2 (germline): SGHRS, YFSETQ. The CDR3 runs 15 residues. With 4 bases removed from V and 5 bases from J, the gap between germline ends came to 17 bases. The CDR3 spells CASSLPRTGVDTQYF. The CDR3 coding sequence is TGCGCCAGCAGCCTACCCCGTACCGGGGTAGATACGCAGTATTTT.

Regarding this clonotype: A much larger clone lies one base from this, so it may be a read error. The rearrangement uses TRBV20-1 and TRBJ2-2; D may correspond to TRBD1 or TRBD2 (5 bases each). Germline CDR1 and CDR2: DFQATT and SNEGSKA (reference sequence). The CDR3 has 14 residues. The V and J ends lost 6 bases and 6 bases respectively, with 17 bases between them. This CDR3 reads CSAPRGRVAGELFF. The CDR3 bases are TGCAGTGCCCCCCGGGGCAGGGTCGCCGGGGAGCTGTTTTTT.

This clonotype occurred a few times. The rearrangement joins TRBV7-8 to TRBJ2-1, with 8 bases identical to TRBD2. CDR3 length: 15 residues. CDR1 and CDR2 from the germline V gene are SGHVS and FQNEAQ. V was pared by 4 bases and J by 4 bases, with 6 bases of the junction left unmatched. The CDR3 DNA is TGTGCCAGCAGCTCCCTCCGCGGGGGGTACAATGAGCAGTTCTTC. Translated, it gives CASSSLRGGYNEQFF. Supplemented by reference TRBV7-8 and TRBJ2-1, the full variable domain reads GAGVSQSPRYKVAKRGQDVALRCDPISGHVSLFWYQQALGQGPEFLTYFQNEAQLDKSGLPSDRFFAERPEGSVSTLKIQRTQQEDSAVYLCASSSLRGGYNEQFFGPGTRLTVL.

This clonotype was recorded at least ten times. This chain uses TRBV10-3 with TRBJ1-1; D unclear. This CDR3 contains 13 residues. CDR1 ENHRY and CDR2 SYGVKD come from the germline V gene. Trimming removed 7 bases at V and 2 bases at J, with 11 bases between. CDR3 sequence (DNA): TGTGCCATCAATCAGCGGGCAAACACTGAAGCTTTCTTT. Its translation: CAINQRANTEAFF.

This clonotype was observed many times. The chain recombines TRBV3-1 with TRBJ1-1; 9 bases are shared with TRBD1. Germline trimming cut 4 bases from V and 8 bases from J; bases unmatched to any gene: 5. This CDR3 region has 13 residues. Germline assignment: CDR1 LGHDT and CDR2 YNNKEL (reference sequence). CDR3 loop: CASSPPGTGEAFF. The CDR3, as DNA: TGTGCCAGCAGCCCTCCCGGGACAGGGGAAGCTTTCTTT.

The table lists this clonotype with many counts. The J gene is TRBJ2-1, the V gene TRBV5-1, with 10 nucleotides matching TRBD1. With V trimmed by 4 bases and J by 1 base, 5 bases remained unmatched. The CDR3 extends over 16 amino acids. Germline lookup yields CDR1 SGHRS and CDR2 YFSETQ. As DNA, the CDR3 is TGCGCCAGCAGCGTCGGGACAGGGGTTTCCTACAATGAGCAGTTCTTC. Protein product: CASSVGTGVSYNEQFF.

This clonotype was seen ten or more times. V usage is TRBV20-1 and J usage is TRBJ2-7; possible D gene TRBD1, 6 bases. The CDR3 is made up of 14 amino acids. From germline, CDR1 is DFQATT and CDR2 SNEGSKA (reference sequence). V was pared by 1 base and J by 2 bases, with 12 bases between. The CDR3 coding sequence is TGCAGTGCTAGAGGGTTAACAGGGACCTACGAGCAGTACTTC. It codes for CSARGLTGTYEQYF.